This TCR beta chain was found in a study of T cells in localized non-small cell lung cancer. Germline CDR1 and CDR2: MNHGY and SAAAGT. CDR3 length: 16 residues. Trimming pared 7 bases from V and 6 bases from J, leaving 22 bases between. Repertoires were generated with immunoSEQ multiplex PCR, while TCRdb's copy carries only in-frame clones and drops some. The data contain under 3,000 clones, 25% to 30% of them singletons. The V and J genes are TRBV6-8 and TRBJ2-1, with D perhaps TRBD2 (6 bases). Sequences were derived from normal lung tissue next to the tumor, sampled before any cancer treatment. This receptor was taken from a woman aged 40-69 years with stage II squamous cell lung carcinoma. Here the CDR3 reads CASTLTGTRGGNEQFF. The DNA for the CDR3 is TGTGCCAGCACCTTAACCGGGACGCGGGGCGGCAATGAGCAGTTCTTC.